The 10 T cell receptor beta chains given below trace back to one sample, sequenced in a study of identical twins. Each CDR3 protein gets one entry after TCRdb re-called the 5' RACE reads with MiXCR. The data hold around 1.7 million distinct CDR3 sequences, with around 33% observed a single time. Sequencing input: cord blood. These receptors were obtained from a newborn girl in good health.

V is TRBV20-1 and J is TRBJ2-3; a possible D gene is TRBD2 (5 bases). Germline V gene lookup returns CDR1 DFQATT and CDR2 SNEGSKA (reference sequence). Trimming cost V 6 bases and J 4 bases, with 8 bases left between them. The CDR3 sequence is 11 residues long. Here the CDR3 DNA reads TGCAGTGCCCGGGGTTCAGATACGCAGTATTTT. Protein: CSARGSDTQYF.

This clonotype was observed a handful of times. The V call is TRBV6-5, the J call TRBJ2-1; 13 bases are shared with TRBD2. V lost 2 bases, J lost 1 base, and 5 bases stayed unmatched. The CDR3 loop spans 18 amino acids. Germline CDR1 reads MNHEY; CDR2 reads SVGAGI. The CDR3 loop reads CASSYRGLAGRSYNEQFF. The DNA of the CDR3 is TGTGCCAGCAGTTACAGGGGACTAGCGGGAAGGTCCTACAATGAGCAGTTCTTC.

This sequence joins TRBV20-1 and TRBJ2-1, with D possibly matching TRBD1 (6 bases). The CDR3 spans 12 residues. Germline V gene sequence: CDR1 DFQATT, CDR2 SNEGSKA (reference sequence). The V gene lost 5 bases and the J gene lost 13 bases, with 18 bases spanning the gap. This CDR3 reads CSAPQGYETQFF. The DNA for the CDR3 is TGCAGTGCTCCACAGGGATACGAGACCCAGTTCTTC.

This clonotype was observed a few times. J is TRBJ1-2 and V is TRBV18; D is unclear. Germline assignment: CDR1 KGHSH and CDR2 LQKENI. V lost 0 bases and J 4 bases, leaving 12 bases between the germline ends. This CDR3 contains 15 residues. The CDR3 DNA follows: TGTGCCAGCTCACCACCCGACGACAATTGCTATGGCTACACCTTC. This encodes CASSPPDDNCYGYTF.

Only one count was recorded for this clonotype. This chain uses TRBV6-2 or TRBV6-3 with TRBJ2-3; either TRBD1 or TRBD2 may supply D (6 bases each). V was cut by 5 bases and J by 4 bases, with 19 bases left in between. The CDR3 is made up of 16 amino acids. Germline V lookup: CDR1 MNHEY, CDR2 SVGEGT. CDR3 DNA: TGTGCCAGCAGTACCCGGGGGCCAGTGAGCTCAGATACGCAGTATTTT. As protein: CASSTRGPVSSDTQYF.

The V gene is TRBV20-1, the J gene TRBJ2-4; 11 nucleotides align to TRBD2. The CDR3 runs 14 residues. V shed 3 bases and J 4 bases; nucleotides not matched to a gene: 2. CDR1 DFQATT and CDR2 SNEGSKA come from the germline V gene (reference sequence). This CDR3 reads CSARASGRKNIQYF. The DNA for the CDR3 is TGCAGTGCTAGGGCTAGCGGGAGGAAAAACATTCAGTACTTC.

About this clonotype itself: Since a much larger clone is just one base distant, this may be a read error. The chain links TRBV5-5 to TRBJ2-3; TRBD2 agrees at 16 bases. V lost 4 bases and J lost 8; bases outside the gene matches: 7. The germline gives CDR1 SGHKS, CDR2 YYEKEE (reference sequence). The CDR3 consists of 16 residues. CDR3 coding DNA: TGTGCCAGCAGCGTAGGGACTAGCGGGGGGGCAGGTACGCAGTATTTT. Translation gives CASSVGTSGGAGTQYF.

The J gene is TRBJ2-5, the V gene TRBV5-1, with a weak D call TRBD1 (6 bases). The germline V gene encodes CDR1 SGHRS and CDR2 YFSETQ. There are 16 residues in the CDR3. V lost 0 bases, J lost 2 bases, and 14 bases lay in between. In nucleotides, the CDR3 is TGCGCCAGCAGCTTGGCCGGTACAGGGCGACAAGAGACCCAGTACTTC. Its translation: CASSLAGTGRQETQYF. Full variable domain (missing parts from reference TRBV5-1 and TRBJ2-5): KAGVTQTPRYLIKTRGQQVTLSCSPISGHRSVSWYQQTPGQGLQFLFEYFSETQRNKGNFPGRFSGRQFSNSRSEMNVSTLELGDSALYLCASSLAGTGRQETQYFGPGTRLLVL.

The table lists this clonotype with a few counts. The chain combines TRBV11-2 with TRBJ2-1; D possibly corresponds to TRBD2 (5 bases). The germline V gene encodes CDR1 SGHAT and CDR2 FQNNGV. CDR3 size: 13 residues. Trimming cost V 0 bases and J 8 bases, with 8 bases left between them. The CDR3 DNA reads as TGTGCCAGCAGCTTAGACCGGACTGATGAGCAGTTCTTC. Its protein is CASSLDRTDEQFF.

A word on this clonotype: Since a much larger clone is just one base distant, this may be a read error. The rearrangement links TRBV10-3 to TRBJ2-7; unclear D gene. Germline values: CDR1 ENHRY, CDR2 SYGVKD. The CDR3 covers 13 residues. DNA of the CDR3: TGTGCCATCGGTGATGGGGTATCCTACGAGCAGTACTTC. This sequence encodes CAIGDGVSYEQYF.